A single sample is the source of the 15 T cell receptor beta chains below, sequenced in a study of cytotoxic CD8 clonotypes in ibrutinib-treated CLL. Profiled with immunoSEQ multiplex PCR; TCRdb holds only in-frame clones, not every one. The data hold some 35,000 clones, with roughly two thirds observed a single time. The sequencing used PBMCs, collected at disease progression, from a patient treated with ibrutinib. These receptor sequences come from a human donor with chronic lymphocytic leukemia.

The CDR3 DNA follows: TGTGCCAGCAGTTACGCAGGACCCTATGGCTACACCTTC. This sequence encodes CASSYAGPYGYTF. The rearrangement uses TRBV25-1 and TRBJ1-2; D not resolved. Trimming shortened V by 5 bases and J by 4 bases, and 11 bases separated the two germline ends. Germline V lookup: CDR1 MGHDK, CDR2 SYGVNS. There are 13 residues in the CDR3.

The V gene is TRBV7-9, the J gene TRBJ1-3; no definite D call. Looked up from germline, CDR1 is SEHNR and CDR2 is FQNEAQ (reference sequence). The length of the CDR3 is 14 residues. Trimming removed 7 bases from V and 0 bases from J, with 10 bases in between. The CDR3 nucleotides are TGTGCCAGCATCCCGGACCGCTCTGGAAACACCATATATTTT. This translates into CASIPDRSGNTIYF.

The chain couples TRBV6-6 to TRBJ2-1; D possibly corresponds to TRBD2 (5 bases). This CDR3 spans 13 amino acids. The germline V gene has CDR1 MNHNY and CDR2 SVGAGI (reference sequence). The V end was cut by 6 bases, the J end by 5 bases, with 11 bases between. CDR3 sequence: CASSDGVHNEQFF. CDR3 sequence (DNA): TGTGCCAGCAGCGACGGGGTCCACAATGAGCAGTTCTTC.

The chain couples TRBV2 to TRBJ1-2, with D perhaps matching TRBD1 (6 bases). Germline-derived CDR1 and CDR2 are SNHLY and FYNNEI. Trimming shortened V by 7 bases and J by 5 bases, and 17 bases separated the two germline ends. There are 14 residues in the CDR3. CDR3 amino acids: CASTNLGQKYGYTF. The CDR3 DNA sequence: TGTGCCAGCACTAATCTAGGACAGAAATATGGCTACACCTTC.

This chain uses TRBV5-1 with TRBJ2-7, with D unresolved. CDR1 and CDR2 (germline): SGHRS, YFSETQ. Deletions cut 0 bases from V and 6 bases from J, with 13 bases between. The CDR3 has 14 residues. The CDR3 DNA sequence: TGCGCCAGCAGCTTGGCCGTGCAGTTTGGCGAGCAGTACTTC. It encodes CASSLAVQFGEQYF.

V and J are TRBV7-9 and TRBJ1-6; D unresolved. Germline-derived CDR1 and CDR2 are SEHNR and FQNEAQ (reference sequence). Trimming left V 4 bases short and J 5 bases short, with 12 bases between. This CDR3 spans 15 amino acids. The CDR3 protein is CASSSGRVNNSPLHF. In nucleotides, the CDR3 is TGTGCCAGCAGCTCAGGACGGGTTAATAATTCACCCCTCCACTTT.

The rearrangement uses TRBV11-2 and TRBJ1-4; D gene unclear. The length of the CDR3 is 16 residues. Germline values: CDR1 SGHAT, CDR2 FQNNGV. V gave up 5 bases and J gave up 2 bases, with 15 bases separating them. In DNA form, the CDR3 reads TGTGCCAGCAGCCCCGGTGGGTTCGGCACTAATGAAAAACTGTTTTTT. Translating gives CASSPGGFGTNEKLFF. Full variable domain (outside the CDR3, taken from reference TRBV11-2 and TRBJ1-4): EAGVAQSPRYKIIEKRQSVAFWCNPISGHATLYWYQQILGQGPKLLIQFQNNGVVDDSQLPKDRFSAERLKGVDSTLKIQPAKLEDSAVYLCASSPGGFGTNEKLFFGSGTQLSVL.

The CDR3 DNA sequence: TGCGCCAGCAGCTTCGACAGGAACACTGAAGCTTTCTTT. This codes for CASSFDRNTEAFF. The gene calls are TRBV5-1 and TRBJ1-1; D perhaps matches TRBD1 (5 bases). Trimming removed 2 bases at V and 1 base at J, with 6 bases between. The germline V gene encodes CDR1 SGHRS and CDR2 YFSETQ. The CDR3 runs 13 residues. Full variable domain (rest looked up from reference TRBV5-1 and TRBJ1-1): KAGVTQTPRYLIKTRGQQVTLSCSPISGHRSVSWYQQTPGQGLQFLFEYFSETQRNKGNFPGRFSGRQFSNSRSEMNVSTLELGDSALYLCASSFDRNTEAFFGQGTRLTVV.

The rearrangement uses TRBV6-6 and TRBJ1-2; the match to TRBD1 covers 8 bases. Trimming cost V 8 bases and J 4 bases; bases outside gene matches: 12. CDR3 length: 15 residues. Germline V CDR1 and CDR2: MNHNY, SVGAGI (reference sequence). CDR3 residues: CASVPQGAIGYGYTF. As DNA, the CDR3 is TGTGCCAGCGTCCCCCAGGGGGCAATTGGCTATGGCTACACCTTC.

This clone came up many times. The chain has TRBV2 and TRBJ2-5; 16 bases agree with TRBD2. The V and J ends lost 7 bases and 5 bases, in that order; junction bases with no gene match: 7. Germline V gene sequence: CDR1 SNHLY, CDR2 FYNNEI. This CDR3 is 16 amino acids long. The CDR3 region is CASMGLAGGLRETQYF. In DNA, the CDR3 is TGTGCCAGCATGGGACTAGCGGGGGGGCTCAGGGAGACCCAGTACTTC. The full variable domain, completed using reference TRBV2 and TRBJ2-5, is EPEVTQTPSHQVTQMGQEVILRCVPISNHLYFYWYRQILGQKVEFLVSFYNNEISEKSEIFDDQFSVERPDGSNFTLKIRSTKLEDSAMYFCASMGLAGGLRETQYFGPGTRLLVL.

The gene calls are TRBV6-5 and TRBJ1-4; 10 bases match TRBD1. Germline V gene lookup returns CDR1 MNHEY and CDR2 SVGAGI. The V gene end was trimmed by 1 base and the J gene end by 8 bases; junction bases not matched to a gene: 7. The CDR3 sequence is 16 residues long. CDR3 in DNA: TGTGCCAGCAGTTACTTCTGGACAGGGGGTGGGGAAAAACTGTTTTTT. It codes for CASSYFWTGGGEKLFF.

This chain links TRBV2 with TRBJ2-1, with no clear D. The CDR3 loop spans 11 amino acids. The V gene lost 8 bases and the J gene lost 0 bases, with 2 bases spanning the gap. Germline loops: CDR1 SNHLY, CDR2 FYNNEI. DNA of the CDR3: TGTGCCAGCGGCTCCTACAATGAGCAGTTCTTC. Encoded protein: CASGSYNEQFF.

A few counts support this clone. For the CDR3, the DNA is TGTGCCAGCAGCGACAGGGGAAGTTCACCCCTCCACTTT. Translating gives CASSDRGSSPLHF. The chain recombines TRBV2 with TRBJ1-6; TRBD1 aligns across 8 bases. V was clipped by 6 bases and J by 9 bases; unmatched bases: 4. This CDR3 comprises 13 residues. The V gene's germline CDR1 is SNHLY and CDR2 FYNNEI. The whole variable domain, remainder taken from reference TRBV2 and TRBJ1-6, is EPEVTQTPSHQVTQMGQEVILRCVPISNHLYFYWYRQILGQKVEFLVSFYNNEISEKSEIFDDQFSVERPDGSNFTLKIRSTKLEDSAMYFCASSDRGSSPLHFGNGTRLTVT.

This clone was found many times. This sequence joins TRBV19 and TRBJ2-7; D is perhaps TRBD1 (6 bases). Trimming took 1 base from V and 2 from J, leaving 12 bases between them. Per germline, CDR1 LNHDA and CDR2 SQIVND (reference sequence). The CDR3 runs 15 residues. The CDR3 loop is CASSIVRGDPYEQYF. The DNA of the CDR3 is TGTGCCAGTAGTATAGTCAGGGGCGACCCCTACGAGCAGTACTTC.

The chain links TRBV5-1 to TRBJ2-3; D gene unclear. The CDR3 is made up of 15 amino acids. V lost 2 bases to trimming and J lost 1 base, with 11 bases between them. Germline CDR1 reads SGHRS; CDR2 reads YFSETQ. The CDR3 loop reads CASSLLGDGTDTQYF. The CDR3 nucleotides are TGCGCCAGCAGCTTATTAGGCGACGGCACAGATACGCAGTATTTT.